This passage covers 28 T cell receptor beta chains from one sample sequenced in a study of blood T cell repertoires in COVID-19 (dated by TCRdb to 2018 to 2021). The method behind the library was the immunoSEQ multiplex PCR assay. TCRdb took this table from immuneACCESS and kept in-frame rearrangements with V and J called. Such tables lack part of the clones; where checked against another copy, unresolved V genes explain under half of the gap, and the rest is unexplained. Recorded for this sample are around 300,000 clones; 88% of them occurred a single time. The top ten hold about 3.9% of the sample. Input material: peripheral blood. The receptors stem from a woman between 50 and 59 years old with active or convalescent COVID-19.

The V and J genes are TRBV10-3 and TRBJ1-2; perhaps TRBD1 as D (5 bases). This CDR3 is built from 16 residues. Trimming removed 0 bases from V and 5 bases from J, with 16 bases in between. Per the germline V gene, CDR1 is ENHRY and CDR2 is SYGVKD. CDR3 amino acids: CAISESNNDRGYGYTF. The CDR3 bases are TGTGCCATCAGTGAGTCGAACAACGACAGAGGTTATGGCTACACCTTC.

The V call is TRBV14, the J call TRBJ2-1, with D unclear. The V and J ends lost 1 base and 10 bases respectively, with 5 bases between them. Germline lookup yields CDR1 SGHDN and CDR2 FVKESK. The CDR3 is made up of 11 amino acids. CDR3 DNA sequence: TGTGCCAGCAGCCAAGCAGTGGAGCAGTTCTTC. This encodes CASSQAVEQFF. Combining the CDR3 with reference TRBV14 and TRBJ2-1 gives the whole variable domain EAGVTQFPSHSVIEKGQTVTLRCDPISGHDNLYWYRRVMGKEIKFLLHFVKESKQDESGMPNNRFLAERTGGTYSTLKVQPAELEDSGVYFCASSQAVEQFFGPGTRLTVL.

The V call is TRBV27, the J call TRBJ1-1; tentative D call: TRBD1 (5 bases). This CDR3 is 14 amino acids long. The V end was cut by 6 bases, the J end by 0 bases, with 11 bases between. Germline V gives CDR1 MNHEY, CDR2 SMNVEV (reference sequence). CDR3: CASSTDTLNTEAFF. The CDR3 DNA sequence: TGTGCCAGCAGCACGGACACTTTGAACACTGAAGCTTTCTTT.

V is TRBV5-1 and J is TRBJ2-7; 9 nucleotides line up with TRBD1. Germline V gene data show CDR1 as SGHRS and CDR2 as YFSETQ. The CDR3 totals 15 residues. V dropped 4 bases and J dropped 0; count of bases not matched to a gene: 5. The CDR3: CASSPRDRVSYEQYF. CDR3 coding DNA: TGCGCCAGCAGCCCTCGGGACAGGGTCTCCTACGAGCAGTACTTC.

The chain carries TRBV27 and TRBJ2-1, with a possible D match to TRBD2 (5 bases). The V end was cut by 8 bases, the J end by 4 bases, with 15 bases between. Germline CDR1 reads MNHEY; CDR2 reads SMNVEV (reference sequence). The CDR3 contains 14 residues. The CDR3 reads CASLPGGGYNEQFF. In DNA form, the CDR3 reads TGTGCCAGCCTACCGGGCGGAGGTTACAATGAGCAGTTCTTC.

Details on this clone: The same CDR3 arises from other DNA sequences in this sample as well. The J gene is TRBJ1-3, the V gene TRBV24-1; tentative D call: TRBD1 (5 bases). V lost 9 bases to trimming and J lost 0 bases, with 5 bases between them. This CDR3 region has 12 residues. In germline, CDR1 is KGHDR, CDR2 SFDVKD. The CDR3 bases are TGTGCCACCCAGGGCTCTGGAAACACCATATATTTT. Its translation: CATQGSGNTIYF.

The chain couples TRBV30 to TRBJ2-7; TRBD1 matches at 7 bases. CDR3 length: 13 amino acids. V shed 8 bases, J shed 0 bases, and the junction held 7 bases outside the gene matches. Germline lookup yields CDR1 GTSNPN and CDR2 SVGIG (reference sequence). The CDR3, as DNA: TGTGCCCGACAGGGCCTCAGCTCCTACGAGCAGTACTTC. Amino acids: CARQGLSSYEQYF.

The chain links TRBV4-2 to TRBJ2-1; tentative D call: TRBD2 (6 bases). V dropped 4 bases and J dropped 9 bases, with 16 bases sitting between them. Germline V CDR1 and CDR2: LGHNA, YNFKEQ. The CDR3 loop spans 14 amino acids. CDR3 DNA: TGTGCCAGCAGCCTCGGGACTGTTTCGGTTGAGCAGTTCTTC. Translated: CASSLGTVSVEQFF.

The chain combines TRBV7-9 with TRBJ2-7, with D possibly matching TRBD1 (5 bases). The CDR3 contains 12 residues. Deletions cut 2 bases from V and 5 bases from J, with 7 bases between. CDR1 SEHNR and CDR2 FQNEAQ come from the germline V gene (reference sequence). Here the CDR3 reads CASSLIRDEQYF. The CDR3 region has the DNA TGTGCCAGCAGCTTAATCAGGGACGAGCAGTACTTC.

The chain couples TRBV7-9 to TRBJ1-2, with 7 bases aligning to TRBD1. The CDR3 runs to 13 residues. With V trimmed by 5 bases and J by 7 bases, 7 bases remained unmatched. CDR1 is SEHNR and CDR2 is FQNEAQ in the germline V gene (reference sequence). CDR3 nucleotide sequence: TGTGCCAGCAGCCCCTCCGACAGGGTTGGCTACACCTTC. This sequence encodes CASSPSDRVGYTF. The entire variable domain, with the rest obtained from reference TRBV7-9 and TRBJ1-2, is as follows: DTGVSQNPRHKITKRGQNVTFRCDPISEHNRLYWYRQTLGQGPEFLTYFQNEAQLEKSRLLSDRFSAERPKGSFSTLEIQRTEQGDSAMYLCASSPSDRVGYTFGSGTRLTVV.

The J gene is TRBJ1-5, the V gene TRBV28; the D gene is possibly TRBD1 (6 bases). The CDR3 is 14 residues long. Germline CDR1 MDHEN, CDR2 SYDVKM. Trimming cost V 5 bases and J 7 bases, with 15 bases left between them. The CDR3 here is CASSPHRDRQPQHF. The CDR3 region has the DNA TGTGCCAGCAGTCCCCACAGGGACCGGCAGCCCCAGCATTTT.

The chain has TRBV5-5 and TRBJ1-1; no clear D gene. The CDR3 totals 13 residues. Trimming took 0 bases from V and 1 from J, leaving 4 bases between them. Germline V gene data show CDR1 as SGHKS and CDR2 as YYEKEE (reference sequence). The CDR3 sequence is CASSLGANTEAFF. DNA for the CDR3: TGTGCCAGCAGCTTGGGAGCGAACACTGAAGCTTTCTTT.

In the case of this clone: Additional DNA sequences in this sample encode the identical CDR3. The J gene is TRBJ2-2, the V gene TRBV5-1; 7 bases map to TRBD1. Germline assignment: CDR1 SGHRS and CDR2 YFSETQ. The CDR3 is made up of 15 amino acids. The trim removed 0 bases at V and 1 base at J, leaving 0 bases unmatched. CDR3 sequence: CASSLGTGNTGELFF. DNA of the CDR3: TGCGCCAGCAGCTTGGGGACAGGGAACACCGGGGAGCTGTTTTTT.

Concerning this clone itself: Other DNA sequences of this sample code for an identical CDR3. The gene calls are TRBV18 and TRBJ2-2, with a weak D call TRBD1 (5 bases). With 3 bases removed from V and 2 bases from J, the gap between germline ends came to 7 bases. The CDR3 extends over 14 amino acids. The germline CDR1 and CDR2 sequences are KGHSH and LQKENI. The CDR3 loop is CASSPGHNTGELFF. Here the CDR3 DNA reads TGTGCCAGCTCACCCGGACACAACACCGGGGAGCTGTTTTTT.

This clone has just a few counts. This sequence joins TRBV15 and TRBJ1-2; TRBD1 agrees at 7 bases. The CDR3 loop spans 14 amino acids. Per germline, CDR1 LNHNV and CDR2 YYDKDF (reference sequence). J gave up 3 bases and V 0 bases, and 1 base lay outside the gene matches. The CDR3 is CATSRDDRDYGYTF. In DNA, the CDR3 is TGTGCCACCAGCAGAGACGACAGGGACTATGGCTACACCTTC.

This clone was recorded only once. The chain uses TRBV11-2 and TRBJ1-2; TRBD1 might be the D (6 bases). Trimming took 4 bases from V and 8 from J, leaving 17 bases between them. From germline, CDR1 is SGHAT and CDR2 FQNNGV. There are 14 residues in the CDR3. The CDR3 DNA sequence: TGTGCCAGCAGCTCTTCGACAGGATCATACGGCTACACCTTC. Residues: CASSSSTGSYGYTF.

V is TRBV4-2 and J is TRBJ1-5; the D is unclear. The V end was cut by 4 bases, the J end by 7 bases, with 14 bases between. Germline CDR1 is LGHNA and CDR2 is YNFKEQ. The CDR3 contains 14 residues. The chain's CDR3 is CASSPPVGRQPQHF. CDR3 DNA: TGTGCCAGCAGCCCCCCAGTTGGCAGACAGCCCCAGCATTTT.

The V call is TRBV5-4, the J call TRBJ2-3; D is ambiguous. The germline CDR1 and CDR2 sequences are SGHNT and YYREEE (reference sequence). Trimming shortened V by 3 bases and J by 0 bases, and 14 bases separated the two germline ends. The CDR3 is 16 residues long. Written as DNA, the CDR3 is TGTGCCAGCAGCTCTACTAACTCACTTAGCACAGATACGCAGTATTTT. Its protein product is CASSSTNSLSTDTQYF.

The chain carries TRBV10-3 and TRBJ1-2; the D gene is possibly TRBD1 (6 bases). V was trimmed by 4 bases and J by 3 bases, leaving 9 bases between them. The CDR3 sequence is 13 residues long. Germline V gene lookup returns CDR1 ENHRY and CDR2 SYGVKD. In DNA, the CDR3 is TGTGCCATCAGTGTTAACAGGGACTATGGCTACACCTTC. Amino acids: CAISVNRDYGYTF.

The count of this clone is one. The genes are TRBV7-8 and TRBJ1-2; D uncertain. The V end lost 0 bases, the J end lost 12 bases, and 11 bases lay between the germline ends. The CDR3 is 12 amino acids. Germline CDR1 is SGHVS and CDR2 is FQNEAQ. The CDR3 loop is CASSLAEGSHTF. CDR3 DNA: TGTGCCAGCAGCTTAGCGGAGGGTAGTCACACCTTC.

The chain uses TRBV14 and TRBJ2-3; 12 nucleotides match TRBD2. Germline lookup yields CDR1 SGHDN and CDR2 FVKESK. Trimming removed 0 bases from V and 7 bases from J; junction bases left unmatched: 2. The CDR3 is made up of 15 amino acids. CDR3 coding DNA: TGTGCCAGCAGCCAAGAACTAGCGGGAGGATATACGCAGTATTTT. Its protein product is CASSQELAGGYTQYF. Combining the CDR3 with reference TRBV14 and TRBJ2-3 gives the whole variable domain EAGVTQFPSHSVIEKGQTVTLRCDPISGHDNLYWYRRVMGKEIKFLLHFVKESKQDESGMPNNRFLAERTGGTYSTLKVQPAELEDSGVYFCASSQELAGGYTQYFGPGTRLTVL.

This clone occurred once. The chain is built from TRBV7-8 and TRBJ1-5; D is possibly TRBD1 (6 bases). CDR3 length: 16 residues. V was pared by 5 bases and J by 1 base, with 15 bases between. CDR1 is SGHVS, CDR2 FQNEAQ, per germline. The CDR3 DNA reads as TGTGCCAGCAGCGGCGAGAACAGGGTGAGCAATCAGCCCCAGCATTTT. Its translation: CASSGENRVSNQPQHF.

This chain joins TRBV18 and TRBJ1-2, with TRBD1 matching 7 bases. The germline V gene encodes CDR1 KGHSH and CDR2 LQKENI. This CDR3 is 17 amino acids long. After removal of 3 bases from V and 5 bases from J, the junction contained 15 bases not matched to a gene. CDR3 loop: CASSPGHGDSEPYGYTF. In nucleotides, the CDR3 is TGTGCCAGCTCACCCGGCCATGGGGACAGTGAACCTTATGGCTACACCTTC.

A few counts support this clone. The chain couples TRBV9 to TRBJ1-6, with D tentatively TRBD1 (6 bases). CDR1 and CDR2 (germline): SGDLS, YYNGEE. CDR3 length: 14 amino acids. Trimming removed 2 bases at V and 7 bases at J, with 10 bases between. DNA for the CDR3: TGTGCCAGCAGCGTCGGGACAAAGAATTCACCCCTCCACTTT. It specifies CASSVGTKNSPLHF.

V is TRBV6-5 and J is TRBJ1-2, with TRBD1 matching over 7 bases. This CDR3 contains 14 residues. The germline V gene encodes CDR1 MNHEY and CDR2 SVGAGI. J gave up 7 bases and V 0 bases, and 5 bases lay outside the gene matches. The CDR3 region is CASSYSTGIGGYTF. The CDR3 DNA reads TGTGCCAGCAGTTACTCGACAGGGATTGGTGGCTACACCTTC.

The J gene is TRBJ2-7, the V gene TRBV6-5; maybe TRBD1 (5 bases). Trimming stripped 2 bases from V and 1 base from J, with 12 bases between. Germline V gene data show CDR1 as MNHEY and CDR2 as SVGAGI. The CDR3 extends over 15 amino acids. CDR3 sequence (DNA): TGTGCCAGCAGTTACGGCAGGGCCGCTTCCTACGAGCAGTACTTC. It yields the protein CASSYGRAASYEQYF.

This chain links TRBV18 with TRBJ1-2; TRBD1 matches at 7 bases. Germline CDR1 and CDR2: KGHSH and LQKENI. CDR3 length equals 13 residues. Trimming at V came to 3 bases and at J to 7 bases, leaving 5 bases not matched to a gene. The CDR3 loop reads CASSPDRAGGYTF. For the CDR3, the DNA is TGTGCCAGCTCACCCGACAGGGCTGGTGGCTACACCTTC. The full variable domain, rest sourced from reference TRBV18 and TRBJ1-2, is NAGVMQNPRHLVRRRGQEARLRCSPMKGHSHVYWYRQLPEEGLKFMVYLQKENIIDESGMPKERFSAEFPKEGPSILRIQQVVRGDSAAYFCASSPDRAGGYTFGSGTRLTVV.

The chain uses TRBV6-5 and TRBJ1-5; D uncertain. CDR1 is MNHEY and CDR2 is SVGAGI in the germline V gene. This CDR3 region has 13 residues. V was clipped by 4 bases and J by 4 bases, with 8 bases between them. The CDR3 bases are TGTGCCAGCAGTTCTACAGTGAATCAGCCCCAGCATTTT. This translates into CASSSTVNQPQHF.